This T cell receptor (beta chain) was captured by sequencing in a study of shared clonotypes between healthy human individuals. The V segment lost 1 base and the J segment 4 bases; nucleotides outside the gene matches: 5. Germline values: CDR1 SGDLS, CDR2 YYNGEE. The length of the CDR3 is 15 residues. This clone was recorded once. The antigen is unknown. Study results and caveats: Only blood was sampled; tissue repertoires likely differ.

Once extracted for a subset, genomic DNA was divided evenly among several immunoSEQ plates. Using ten immunoSEQ deep assay plates, investigators sequenced unsorted PBMC DNA. TCRdb keeps only in-frame clones here, not all; method: immunoSEQ multiplex PCR. The table has about half a million clones, approximately 85% seen once. The specimen sequenced was PBMCs. The chain carries TRBV9 and TRBJ2-7; 10 nucleotides line up with TRBD2. This receptor was identified in a woman between 35 and 50 years old in good health. Some clones in this sample may be carry-over from other donors' samples. The CDR3 DNA sequence: TGTGCCAGCAGCGTATCGACTAGCGGGCAATACGAGCAGTACTTC. Protein product: CASSVSTSGQYEQYF.